The clone carrying this TCR beta chain was counted a single time. This entry is derived from a study of blood T cell repertoires in COVID-19. Whole-study context: Acute and convalescent COVID-19 specimens originated in the United States, Italy and Spain. The analysed material was cDNA or gDNA that came from T cells, B-cell-depleted T cells, or PBMCs.

The CDR3 is 18 residues long. V lost 3 bases, J lost 8 bases, and 14 bases stayed unmatched. Germline assignment: CDR1 LNHNV and CDR2 YYDKDF (reference sequence). As originally analysed: Amplifying reference gene primers gave estimates of nucleated cell counts. Data came from immunoSEQ multiplex PCR; TCRdb stores just in-frame clones and leaves some out. V and J calls and clone size are given by that table; D and trimming were obtained from the DNA. The sample lists approximately 220,000 clones; approximately 90% were seen once. The clonotype was recovered from a man in his 60s who had recovered from COVID-19. The chain combines TRBV15 with TRBJ2-1; 12 bases match TRBD2. Sequenced material: peripheral blood. The CDR3 DNA follows: TGTGCCACCAGCAGTCTAGCGGGAGGGGGGCCGGGGGACTATGAGCAGTTCTTC. Translating it yields CATSSLAGGGPGDYEQFF.